This T cell receptor beta chain is from a study of blood T cells in healthy people across ages. This clonotype was found a few times. Combining a sample-barcoded 5' primer with a J-beta primer mix, a second PCR ran for roughly 7 to 11 cycles. TCRdb redid the calling of the 5' RACE reads with MiXCR, one entry per CDR3 protein. In the table there are over 450,000 distinct CDR3 sequences, approximately 25% of which are singletons. The V end lost 8 bases, the J end lost 7 bases, and 12 bases lay between the germline ends. Per germline, CDR1 MNHEY and CDR2 SVGAGI. CDR3 length: 13 amino acids. The sample was also reused in another study, on T cells of mothers and their children.

The chain uses TRBV6-5 and TRBJ1-6; D is ambiguous. Material for sequencing was blood. This receptor was obtained from a boy aged 5-17 years in good health. The CDR3 nucleotides read TGTGCCAGCCAGGCAAGGGTGAATTCACCCCTCCACTTT. It encodes CASQARVNSPLHF.